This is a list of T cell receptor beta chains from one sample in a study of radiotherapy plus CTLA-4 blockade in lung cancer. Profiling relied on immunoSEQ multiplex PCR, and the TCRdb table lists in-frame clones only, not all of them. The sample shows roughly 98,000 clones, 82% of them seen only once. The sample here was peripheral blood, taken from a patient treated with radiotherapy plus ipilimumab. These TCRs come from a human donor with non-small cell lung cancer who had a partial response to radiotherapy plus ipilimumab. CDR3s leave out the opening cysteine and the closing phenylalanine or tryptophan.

CDR3 protein: ASSQGGSSRGSYEQY; J gene: TRBJ2-7; V gene: TRBV4-1
CDR3 protein: ASSFSPGGITHEQY; J gene: TRBJ2-7; V gene: TRBV4-2
CDR3 protein: ASSQTPGQGRGGYT; J gene: TRBJ1-2; V gene: TRBV9
CDR3 protein: ASRTGQANYGYT; J gene: TRBJ1-2; V gene: TRBV28
CDR3 protein: ASSLGGGRANEKLF; J gene: TRBJ1-4; V gene: TRBV11-2
CDR3 protein: ASSAGLGNEQY; J gene: TRBJ2-7; V gene: TRBV5-1
CDR3 protein: ASSPPGLAGGQETQY; J gene: TRBJ2-5; V gene: TRBV18
CDR3 protein: AIMKGGSYEQY; J gene: TRBJ2-7; V gene: TRBV10-3
CDR3 protein: AWSVQGRDTGELF; J gene: TRBJ2-2; V gene: TRBV30
CDR3 protein: AWSADTQY; J gene: TRBJ2-3; V gene: TRBV30
CDR3 protein: ASSELGQGPEAF; J gene: TRBJ1-1; V gene: TRBV6-1
CDR3 protein: ASRLDRTAGQPQH; J gene: TRBJ1-5; V gene: TRBV6-5
CDR3 protein: ASKAERKETQY; J gene: TRBJ2-5; V gene: TRBV2
CDR3 protein: ASSFPAGNTGELF; J gene: TRBJ2-2; V gene: TRBV28
CDR3 protein: ASSLQGRSYEQY; J gene: -; V gene: TRBV28
CDR3 protein: ASSGEETQY; J gene: TRBJ2-5; V gene: TRBV5-1
CDR3 protein: ASSLRGSGAYEQY; J gene: TRBJ2-7; V gene: TRBV28
CDR3 protein: ASNMRGRNTGELF; J gene: TRBJ2-2; V gene: TRBV27
CDR3 protein: ASSLSGTSVYEQY; J gene: TRBJ2-7; V gene: TRBV7-6
CDR3 protein: ASSLELPPSEQY; J gene: TRBJ2-7; V gene: TRBV7-8
CDR3 protein: ASSESAGNPYEQY; J gene: TRBJ2-7; V gene: TRBV25-1
CDR3 protein: ASSGSGKLETQY; J gene: TRBJ2-5; V gene: TRBV28
CDR3 protein: AISDRQGFKAF; J gene: TRBJ1-1; V gene: TRBV10-3
CDR3 protein: SVARAGGPLETQY; J gene: TRBJ2-5; V gene: TRBV29-1
CDR3 protein: ASSPLGGAREAF; J gene: TRBJ1-1; V gene: TRBV6-1
CDR3 protein: ASSQTGGLAVTDTQY; J gene: TRBJ2-3; V gene: TRBV5-6
CDR3 protein: ASSSGQGRTEAF; J gene: TRBJ1-1; V gene: TRBV18